This T cell receptor beta chain was recovered during a study of cytomegalovirus exposure and HLA in healthy donors. Study-wide results and limits: The authors reported that TCR beta sequences could predict HLA-A and HLA-B alleles. These predictions were accurate for most subjects in the first cohort.

The PCR used 60 Vbeta and 13 Jbeta primers. Produced via immunoSEQ multiplex PCR; TCRdb's table is partial and in-frame only. The profile shows about 150,000 clones, 75% to 80% of them singletons. The count of this clone is one. As yet, its antigen is unknown. This CDR3 has 15 residues. V was shortened by 5 bases and J by 5 bases, with 18 bases between the two germline ends. Germline CDR1 reads SGHTA; CDR2 reads FQGNSA. V is TRBV7-2 and J is TRBJ2-5, with a weak D call TRBD2 (5 bases). The receptor comes from a male donor in good health and CMV-seronegative. The sample taken for sequencing was PBMCs. This CDR3 is CASSRMKTPGETQYF. As DNA, the CDR3 is TGTGCCAGCAGCCGGATGAAAACCCCGGGGGAGACCCAGTACTTC.